The 12 T cell receptor beta chains given below trace back to one sample, sequenced in a study of blood T cell repertoires in COVID-19 (dated by TCRdb to 2019 to 2021). Library preparation was by the immunoSEQ multiplex PCR assay. What TCRdb holds here is the immuneACCESS table cut down to in-frame rearrangements. Part of the clones is not present; checked against another copy, under half of the missing clones reflect an unresolved V gene, and the others are unexplained. The sample has 450,000 or so clones on record, around 90% of them singletons. The ten biggest clones cover 0.6% to 0.7% of the sample. The source material was PBMCs or T cells enriched from blood (not recorded which). The receptor source for this set is a man between 18 and 35 years old who had recovered from COVID-19.

V is TRBV6-5 and J is TRBJ1-2; 11 positions match TRBD1. CDR3 length equals 15 residues. Trimming took 5 bases from V and 7 from J; bases not matched to a gene: 9. The germline V gene encodes CDR1 MNHEY and CDR2 SVGAGI. Here the CDR3 reads CASSQSRTGGLGYTF. CDR3 nucleotide sequence: TGTGCCAGCAGTCAATCTAGGACAGGGGGCCTTGGCTACACCTTC.

V gene TRBV14 combines with J gene TRBJ2-4; the match to TRBD2 covers 14 bases. From germline, CDR1 is SGHDN and CDR2 FVKESK. The CDR3 totals 17 residues. V shed 4 bases, J shed 5 bases, and the junction held 7 bases outside the gene matches. The CDR3 protein is CASSRLTSGRGENIQYF. CDR3 sequence (DNA): TGTGCCAGCAGCCGACTGACTAGCGGGAGGGGGGAAAACATTCAGTACTTC. Together with reference TRBV14 and TRBJ2-4, the CDR3 gives the full variable domain: EAGVTQFPSHSVIEKGQTVTLRCDPISGHDNLYWYRRVMGKEIKFLLHFVKESKQDESGMPNNRFLAERTGGTYSTLKVQPAELEDSGVYFCASSRLTSGRGENIQYFGAGTRLSVL.

The chain employs TRBV7-5 and TRBJ1-4; TRBD1, the table's D call, was not compared with the DNA. TRBV7-5 is shown as a pseudogene. The CDR3 has 15 amino acids. CDR3 sequence reads: CVRSLWATTNEKLFF. Written as DNA, the CDR3 is TGTGTCAGAAGCTTATGGGCCACAACTAATGAAAAACTGTTTTTT.

This sequence joins TRBV6-5 and TRBJ1-1; D is possibly TRBD1 (6 bases). V dropped 10 bases and J dropped 1 base, with 10 bases sitting between them. This CDR3 region has 12 residues. Germline CDR1 MNHEY, CDR2 SVGAGI. The CDR3 coding sequence is TGTGCCACCACACAGGGGAACACTGAAGCTTTCTTT. Translating it yields CATTQGNTEAFF.

The V gene is TRBV29-1, the J gene TRBJ1-1, with a weak D call TRBD1 (5 bases). CDR3 length equals 13 residues. The germline gives CDR1 SQVTM, CDR2 ANQGSEA. Trimming removed 6 bases from V and 0 bases from J, with 11 bases in between. CDR3: CSVRGLMNTEAFF. CDR3 nucleotides: TGCAGCGTCCGGGGACTCATGAACACTGAAGCTTTCTTT. Together with reference TRBV29-1 and TRBJ1-1, the CDR3 gives the full variable domain: SAVISQKPSRDICQRGTSLTIQCQVDSQVTMMFWYRQQPGQSLTLIATANQGSEATYESGFVIDKFPISRPNLTFSTLTVSNMSPEDSSIYLCSVRGLMNTEAFFGQGTRLTVV.

The chain employs TRBV4-1 and TRBJ2-5; 10 nucleotides agree with TRBD2. Trimming took 3 bases from V and 5 from J; bases not matched to a gene: 9. The germline gives CDR1 MGHRA, CDR2 YSYEKL. The CDR3 totals 16 residues. In nucleotides, the CDR3 is TGCGCCAGCAGCCAGGCGGTAGCGGGAGGATCCGAGACCCAGTACTTC. Translated: CASSQAVAGGSETQYF.

The V call is TRBV24-1, the J call TRBJ2-7, with D unresolved. Germline-derived CDR1 and CDR2 are KGHDR and SFDVKD. The V gene lost 5 bases and the J gene lost 2 bases, with 3 bases spanning the gap. The CDR3 totals 11 residues. The CDR3 sequence: CATSAPYEQYF. The CDR3 DNA reads as TGTGCCACCAGTGCTCCCTACGAGCAGTACTTC.

The chain employs TRBV27 and TRBJ1-1; the match to TRBD1 covers 8 bases. This CDR3 is built from 19 residues. Germline lookup yields CDR1 MNHEY and CDR2 SMNVEV (reference sequence). Germline trimming cut 5 bases from V and 8 bases from J; bases unmatched to any gene: 25. In DNA form, the CDR3 reads TGTGCCAGCAGTCGCACCGCCTCAGGGGGCGCTGTGCAAAGGGGGGAAGCTTTCTTT. It encodes CASSRTASGGAVQRGEAFF.

The chain joins TRBV14 to TRBJ1-3, with D uncertain. Trimming removed 1 base at V and 0 bases at J, with 4 bases between. The germline gives CDR1 SGHDN, CDR2 FVKESK. This CDR3 comprises 14 residues. CDR3 in DNA: TGTGCCAGCAGCCAAGTCGTCTCTGGAAACACCATATATTTT. Its translation: CASSQVVSGNTIYF.

This chain links TRBV15 with TRBJ2-1, with unresolved D. The germline CDR1 and CDR2 sequences are LNHNV and YYDKDF (reference sequence). Trimming left V 3 bases short and J 7 bases short, with 10 bases between. The CDR3 is 13 amino acids. CDR3 region: CATSRVTWNEQFF. As DNA, the CDR3 is TGTGCCACCAGCAGGGTAACTTGGAATGAGCAGTTCTTC.

In its sample, this clone was seen once. This rearrangement joins TRBV11-2 to TRBJ2-5, with 8 positions matching TRBD1. CDR1 is SGHAT, CDR2 FQNNGV, per germline. The CDR3 runs to 16 residues. J was trimmed by 7 bases and V by 2 bases; bases with no gene match: 12. This chain's CDR3 is CASSLSHSGGSGTQYF. The CDR3 region has the DNA TGTGCCAGCAGCTTATCCCATTCAGGGGGCAGTGGGACCCAGTACTTC.

The rearrangement uses TRBV5-8 and TRBJ1-6; D is undetermined. V was cut by 3 bases and J by 10 bases, with 11 bases left in between. CDR1 and CDR2 from the germline V gene are SGHTS and YDEGEE. The CDR3 runs 13 residues. CDR3 DNA: TGTGCCAGCAGCTCAACGTCCAGATCACCCCTCCACTTT. As protein: CASSSTSRSPLHF. The entire variable domain, with the rest obtained from reference TRBV5-8 and TRBJ1-6, is as follows: EAGVTQSPTHLIKTRGQQATLRCSPISGHTSVYWYQQALGLGLQFLLWYDEGEERNRGNFPPRFSGRQFPNYSSELNVNALELEDSALYLCASSSTSRSPLHFGNGTRLTVT.